The 23 T cell receptor beta chains listed next were all sequenced from one sample in a study of identical twins (dated by TCRdb to about 2016). The library was made by 5' RACE. This sample was sequenced with an Illumina HiSeq 2000. TCRdb handled the public reads itself, with Q25 trimming in fastp and clone calling in MiXCR, and kept productive beta chains. Each entry is one CDR3 protein sequence, shown with its most common DNA and genes. Within this sample are roughly 490,000 distinct CDR3 sequences, with more than 13% of them counted one time only. The top ten clonotypes cover about 0.94% of the sample. Separately, the same data were catalogued under a study of yellow fever vaccine responses in identical twins.

The sample comprised CD4+ T cells sorted from blood. All receptors derive from a woman under 30 in good health.

This clonotype was detected only a few times. V is TRBV20-1 and J is TRBJ2-4; D is undetermined. Trimming took 2 bases from V and 6 from J, leaving 17 bases between them. CDR1 and CDR2 from the germline V gene are DFQATT and SNEGSKA (reference sequence). The CDR3 spans 15 residues. This chain's CDR3 is CSARKAGFLGNIQYF. CDR3 DNA: TGCAGTGCTAGAAAAGCAGGTTTTCTAGGAAACATTCAGTACTTC.

V gene TRBV3-1 combines with J gene TRBJ2-1; D call uncertain. V was trimmed by 1 base and J by 4 bases, leaving 2 bases between them. The CDR3 totals 12 residues. Germline CDR1 is LGHDT and CDR2 is YNNKEL (reference sequence). The CDR3 DNA follows: TGTGCCAGCAGCCAAGCGTACAATGAGCAGTTCTTC. As protein: CASSQAYNEQFF.

The sample holds many counts of this clonotype. The chain uses TRBV6-6 and TRBJ1-2; 10 bases are shared with TRBD1. Germline CDR1 reads MNHNY; CDR2 reads SVGAGI (reference sequence). V gave up 4 bases and J gave up 6 bases; unmatched junction bases: 2. The CDR3 extends over 13 amino acids. CDR3 bases: TGTGCCAGCAGTTCTGACAGGGGGCATGGCTACACCTTC. Translated: CASSSDRGHGYTF.

This clonotype was recorded a few times. This chain uses TRBV7-2 with TRBJ1-2; D gene uncertain. This CDR3 has 13 residues. The germline gives CDR1 SGHTA, CDR2 FQGNSA. V lost 3 bases and J 3 bases, leaving 8 bases between the germline ends. For the CDR3, the DNA is TGTGCCAGCAGCTTTGGAGTCGACTATGGCTACACCTTC. Its translation: CASSFGVDYGYTF.

The CDR3, as DNA: TGTGCCAGCAGCTCCTTGCCTCAGGGGGCGAGAACTGAAGCTTTCTTT. Its protein is CASSSLPQGARTEAFF. The chain has TRBV7-6 and TRBJ1-1; TRBD1 matches at 8 bases. V lost 4 bases, J lost 5 bases, and 12 bases stayed unmatched. Germline V lookup: CDR1 SGHVS, CDR2 FNYEAQ. CDR3 length: 16 residues.

V gene TRBV28 combines with J gene TRBJ1-6, with 8 bases matching TRBD1. CDR1 MDHEN and CDR2 SYDVKM come from the germline V gene. Trimming removed 3 bases from V and 18 bases from J; junction bases left unmatched: 7. This CDR3 is 12 amino acids long. CDR3 in amino acids: CASSLLGQVAHF. The CDR3, as DNA: TGTGCCAGCAGTTTGTTGGGACAGGTGGCCCACTTT.

This clonotype was seen a few times. The chain employs TRBV20-1 and TRBJ2-3; 10 nucleotides align to TRBD2. The germline CDR1 and CDR2 sequences are DFQATT and SNEGSKA (reference sequence). CDR3 length: 15 residues. V trimming: 0 bases; J trimming: 5 bases; junction bases outside the gene matches: 5. CDR3 bases: TGCAGTGCTAGAGAGGGTCTAGCGGGGGAAGATACGCAGTATTTT. Its translation is CSAREGLAGEDTQYF.

The rearrangement links TRBV29-1 to TRBJ2-7, with TRBD2 identical over 8 bases. Trimming cost V 4 bases and J 0 bases; bases outside gene matches: 11. Germline V lookup: CDR1 SQVTM, CDR2 ANQGSEA. The CDR3 covers 16 residues. CDR3 nucleotide sequence: TGCAGCGTTGGTAGGGCGGGGGGTCTAAACTCCTACGAGCAGTACTTC. It yields the protein CSVGRAGGLNSYEQYF.

Only a few counts were recorded for this clonotype. This chain links TRBV2 with TRBJ2-1; D remains unclear. Per germline, CDR1 SNHLY and CDR2 FYNNEI. The CDR3 covers 12 residues. Deletions cut 8 bases from V and 5 bases from J, with 10 bases between. The CDR3 loop is CASLLINNEQFF. For the CDR3, the DNA is TGTGCCAGCCTACTGATAAACAATGAGCAGTTCTTC.

The sample holds a few counts of this clonotype. This chain uses TRBV14 with TRBJ2-1, with 8 bases matching TRBD2. The CDR3 is 13 residues long. With 9 bases clipped from V and 0 bases from J, the junction kept 1 base outside the gene matches. From germline, CDR1 is SGHDN and CDR2 FVKESK. This CDR3 is CASSGISYNEQFF. As DNA, the CDR3 is TGTGCCAGTAGCGGGATCTCCTACAATGAGCAGTTCTTC.

This clonotype was seen many times. CDR3 sequence reads: CASSRGRAYEQYF. Here the CDR3 DNA reads TGCGCCAGCAGCCGAGGCAGAGCCTACGAGCAGTACTTC. The chain carries TRBV4-3 and TRBJ2-7; D gene unclear. The CDR3 contains 13 residues. V dropped 4 bases and J dropped 2 bases, with 9 bases sitting between them. Per the germline V gene, CDR1 is LGHNA and CDR2 is YSLEER.

This clonotype was counted ten times or more. CDR3 in amino acids: CASSWDRGTEAFF. The CDR3 DNA follows: TGTGCCAGCAGTTGGGACAGGGGCACTGAAGCTTTCTTT. The chain combines TRBV12-3 or TRBV12-4 with TRBJ1-1; 10 bases line up with TRBD1. The CDR3 runs 13 residues. With V trimmed by 4 bases and J by 4 bases, 0 bases remained unmatched.

This clonotype has just a few counts. V is TRBV18 and J is TRBJ2-2; TRBD1 matches 11 bases. Germline V lookup: CDR1 KGHSH, CDR2 LQKENI. CDR3 length equals 17 residues. Trimming cost V 3 bases and J 6 bases; bases outside gene matches: 9. CDR3 nucleotide sequence: TGTGCCAGCTCACCTCAACAACCGGGACAGGGGGCCGGGGAGCTGTTTTTT. Its protein is CASSPQQPGQGAGELFF.

The rearrangement joins TRBV6-2 or TRBV6-3 to TRBJ2-3; 7 bases fit TRBD1. Unmatched junction bases numbered 5, after V lost 2 bases and J lost 0 bases. CDR3 length equals 16 residues. Germline-derived CDR1 and CDR2 are MNHEY and SVGEGT. The CDR3 reads CASSYRQGESTDTQYF. For the CDR3, the DNA is TGTGCCAGCAGTTACCGACAGGGTGAAAGCACAGATACGCAGTATTTT.

The chain employs TRBV23-1 and TRBJ2-2; D tentatively fits TRBD1 or TRBD2 (5 bases each). TRBV23-1 has ORF status, its function being uncertain. The CDR3 has 16 residues. With 3 bases removed from V and 3 bases from J, the gap between germline ends came to 14 bases. The CDR3 loop reads CASSHRDGTDTGELFF. The CDR3 DNA is TGCGCCAGCAGTCACCGGGACGGAACGGACACCGGGGAGCTGTTTTTT.

There are a few counts of this clonotype. The chain has TRBV7-2 and TRBJ2-7, with 7 bases fitting TRBD2. The germline gives CDR1 SGHTA, CDR2 FQGNSA. The CDR3 runs 14 residues. J gave up 5 bases and V 1 base, and 5 bases lay outside the gene matches. CDR3 in amino acids: CASSLVAGAHEQYF. As DNA, the CDR3 is TGTGCCAGCAGCTTAGTGGCGGGAGCTCACGAGCAGTACTTC.

A few counts support this clonotype. The J gene is TRBJ2-1, the V gene TRBV9, with D unresolved. The CDR3 loop spans 18 amino acids. Germline V lookup: CDR1 SGDLS, CDR2 YYNGEE. V shed 4 bases and J shed 0 bases, with 20 bases lying between them. CDR3 DNA: TGTGCCAGCAGCCCTCAGACCCCTACAAGGAGCTCCTACAATGAGCAGTTCTTC. Translated, it gives CASSPQTPTRSSYNEQFF. The full variable domain, completed using reference TRBV9 and TRBJ2-1, is DSGVTQTPKHLITATGQRVTLRCSPRSGDLSVYWYQQSLDQGLQFLIQYYNGEERAKGNILERFSAQQFPDLHSELNLSSLELGDSALYFCASSPQTPTRSSYNEQFFGPGTRLTVL.

This clonotype has a handful of counts. The chain has TRBV20-1 and TRBJ2-7; D remains unclear. This CDR3 contains 14 residues. V shed 5 bases and J shed 3 bases, with 17 bases lying between them. Per the germline V gene, CDR1 is DFQATT and CDR2 is SNEGSKA (reference sequence). CDR3 in amino acids: CSASPQKAGYEQYF. The CDR3, as DNA: TGCAGTGCTTCGCCACAGAAAGCCGGCTACGAGCAGTACTTC.

This clonotype was detected many times. V is TRBV4-3 and J is TRBJ2-3; D perhaps matches TRBD2 (6 bases). The CDR3 is 13 residues long. V dropped 4 bases and J dropped 5 bases, with 10 bases sitting between them. Germline V CDR1 and CDR2: LGHNA, YSLEER. The CDR3 DNA sequence: TGCGCCAGCAGCCTCATGGGGGGAGATACGCAGTATTTT. Protein: CASSLMGGDTQYF.

This chain connects TRBV24-1 to TRBJ2-1; 13 bases align to TRBD2. CDR3 length: 18 residues. CDR1 and CDR2 from the germline V gene are KGHDR and SFDVKD. V lost 4 bases and J lost 7; bases outside the gene matches: 12. As DNA, the CDR3 is TGTGCCACCAGTGACGTGGGGCTCGGACTAGCGGGAGTTAATGAGCAGTTCTTC. Its protein product is CATSDVGLGLAGVNEQFF.

Only a few counts were recorded for this clonotype. The chain joins TRBV2 to TRBJ2-5; the match to TRBD2 covers 13 bases. This CDR3 is 16 amino acids long. CDR1 SNHLY and CDR2 FYNNEI come from the germline V gene. Unmatched junction bases numbered 10, after V lost 7 bases and J lost 5 bases. The chain's CDR3 is CASTAIGLAGVETQYF. CDR3 coding DNA: TGTGCCAGCACCGCAATCGGACTAGCGGGGGTGGAGACCCAGTACTTC.

V is TRBV3-1 and J is TRBJ2-3; 8 nucleotides line up with TRBD2. Trimming at V came to 2 bases and at J to 2 bases, leaving 3 bases not matched to a gene. The CDR3 sequence is 15 residues long. CDR1 and CDR2 (germline): LGHDT, YNNKEL (reference sequence). This CDR3 reads CASSQLAGVTDTQYF. The CDR3, as DNA: TGTGCCAGCAGCCAACTAGCGGGTGTCACAGATACGCAGTATTTT.

This clonotype was found many times. The rearrangement uses TRBV28 and TRBJ2-5; D is ambiguous. This CDR3 spans 12 amino acids. Per the germline V gene, CDR1 is MDHEN and CDR2 is SYDVKM. Trimming stripped 3 bases from V and 5 bases from J, with 7 bases between. This CDR3 is CASSFGRETQYF. The CDR3 DNA is TGTGCCAGCAGTTTTGGGCGGGAGACCCAGTACTTC.